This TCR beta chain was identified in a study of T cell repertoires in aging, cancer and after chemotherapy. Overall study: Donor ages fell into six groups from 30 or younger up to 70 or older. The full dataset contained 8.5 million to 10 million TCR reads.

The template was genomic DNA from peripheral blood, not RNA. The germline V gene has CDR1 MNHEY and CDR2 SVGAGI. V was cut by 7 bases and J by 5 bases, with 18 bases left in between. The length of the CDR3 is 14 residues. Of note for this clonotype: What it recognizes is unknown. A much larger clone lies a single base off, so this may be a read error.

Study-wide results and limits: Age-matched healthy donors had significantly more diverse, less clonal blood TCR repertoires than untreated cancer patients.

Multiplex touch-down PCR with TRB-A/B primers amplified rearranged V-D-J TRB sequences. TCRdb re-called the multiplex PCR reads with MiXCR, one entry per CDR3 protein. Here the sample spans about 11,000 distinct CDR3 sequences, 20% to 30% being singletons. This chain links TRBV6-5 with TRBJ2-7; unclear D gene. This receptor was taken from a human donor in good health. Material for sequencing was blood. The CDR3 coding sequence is TGTGCCAGCACCCCCTGGCCCATTAGGGACGAGCAGTACTTC. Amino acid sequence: CASTPWPIRDEQYF.